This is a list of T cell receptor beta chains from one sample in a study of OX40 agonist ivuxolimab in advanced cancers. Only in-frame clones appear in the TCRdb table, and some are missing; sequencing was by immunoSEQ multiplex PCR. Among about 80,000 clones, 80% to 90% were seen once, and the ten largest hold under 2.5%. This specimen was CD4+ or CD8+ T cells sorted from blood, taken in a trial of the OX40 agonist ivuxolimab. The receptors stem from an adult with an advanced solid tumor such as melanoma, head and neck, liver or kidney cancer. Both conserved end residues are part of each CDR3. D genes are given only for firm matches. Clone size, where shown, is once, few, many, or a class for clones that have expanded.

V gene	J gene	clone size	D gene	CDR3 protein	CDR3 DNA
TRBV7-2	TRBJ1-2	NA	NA	CASSFIQGDYGYTF	TGTGCCAGCAGCTTCATCCAGGGAGACTATGGCTACACCTTC
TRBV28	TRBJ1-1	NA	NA	CASKLGGARGTEAFF	TGTGCCAGCAAGTTGGGGGGGGCGCGGGGCACTGAAGCTTTCTTT
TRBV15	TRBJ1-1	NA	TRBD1	CATSRPRGAMNTEAFF	TGTGCCACCAGCAGACCCAGGGGGGCCATGAACACTGAAGCTTTCTTT
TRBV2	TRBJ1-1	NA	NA	CASSDLGGENTEAFF	TGTGCCAGCAGTGACTTGGGCGGTGAAAACACTGAAGCTTTCTTT
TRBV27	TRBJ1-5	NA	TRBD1	CASSLGTGRNQPQHF	TGTGCCAGCAGTTTAGGGACAGGAAGGAATCAGCCCCAGCATTTT
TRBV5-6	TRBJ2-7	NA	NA	CASSWDRTLGTEQYF	TGTGCCAGCAGCTGGGACCGGACCCTCGGAACCGAGCAGTACTTC
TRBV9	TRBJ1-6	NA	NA	CASSLTTGAGYNSPLHF	TGTGCCAGCAGCCTCACCACGGGGGCCGGCTATAATTCACCCCTCCACTTT
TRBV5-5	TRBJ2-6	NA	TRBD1	CASSSGQPGANVLTF	TGTGCCAGCAGCTCGGGACAGCCTGGGGCCAACGTCCTGACTTTC
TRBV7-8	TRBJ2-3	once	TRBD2	CASSFRRGGSTDTQYF	TGTGCCAGCAGCTTTCGGCGGGGGGGAAGCACAGATACGCAGTATTTT
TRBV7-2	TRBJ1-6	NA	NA	CASSFQNNSPLHF	TGTGCCAGCAGCTTCCAAAATAATTCACCCCTCCACTTT
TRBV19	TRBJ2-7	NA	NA	CASSMGRVAYEQYF	TGTGCCAGTAGTATGGGACGGGTTGCCTACGAGCAGTACTTC
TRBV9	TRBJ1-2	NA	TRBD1	CASSAVPRTGGAGYGYTF	TGTGCCAGCAGCGCAGTCCCGAGAACAGGGGGCGCGGGCTATGGCTACACCTTC
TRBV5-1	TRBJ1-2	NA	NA	CASSLTATTNYGYTF	TGCGCCAGCAGCTTAACGGCAACTACTAACTATGGCTACACCTTC
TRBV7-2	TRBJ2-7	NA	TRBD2	CASREGQLSSYEQYF	TGTGCCTCGCGGGAGGGGCAGTTGAGCTCCTACGAGCAGTACTTC
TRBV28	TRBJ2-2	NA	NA	CASSPLPTYTGELFF	TGTGCCAGCAGTCCCCTCCCAACCTACACCGGGGAGCTGTTTTTT
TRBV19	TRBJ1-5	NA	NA	CASSIGNGHQPQHF	TGTGCCAGTAGTATTGGGAACGGCCATCAGCCCCAGCATTTT
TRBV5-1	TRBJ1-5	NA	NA	CASENPQPQHF	TGCGCCAGTGAAAATCCTCAGCCCCAGCATTTT
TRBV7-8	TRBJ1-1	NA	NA	CASSPGTVNTEAFF	TGTGCCAGCAGCCCAGGGACGGTGAACACTGAAGCTTTCTTT
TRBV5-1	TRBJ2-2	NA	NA	CASQEDRTGELFF	TGCGCCAGCCAAGAGGACAGAACCGGGGAGCTGTTTTTT
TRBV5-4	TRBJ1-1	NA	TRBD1	CASSPGQGWRTEAFF	TGTGCCAGCAGCCCAGGACAGGGATGGAGAACTGAAGCTTTCTTT
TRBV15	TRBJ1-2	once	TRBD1	CATSIDRGAQYGYTF	TGTGCCACCAGCATCGACAGGGGGGCCCAATATGGCTACACCTTC
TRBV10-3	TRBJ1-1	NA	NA	CAISDLGQGEAFF	TGTGCCATCAGCGATTTAGGTCAGGGGGAAGCTTTCTTT
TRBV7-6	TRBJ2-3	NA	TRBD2	CATQAGGLITDTQYF	TGTGCCACTCAAGCGGGAGGCCTCATCACAGATACGCAGTATTTT
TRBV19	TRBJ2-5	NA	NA	CASSSTSKETQYF	TGTGCCAGTAGTAGTACGAGTAAAGAGACCCAGTACTTC
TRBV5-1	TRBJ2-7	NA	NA	CASSSTRSYLSYEQYF	TGCGCCAGCAGCAGCACAAGGTCCTACCTCTCCTACGAGCAGTACTTC
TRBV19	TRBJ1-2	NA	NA	CATAAGVGGYTF	TGTGCCACGGCGGCAGGGGTGGGAGGCTACACCTTC
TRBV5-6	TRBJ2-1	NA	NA	CASSLPYEQFF	TGTGCCAGCAGCCTCCCCTACGAGCAGTTCTTC
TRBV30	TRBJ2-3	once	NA	CAWSGGGTDTQYF	TGTGCCTGGAGCGGGGGCGGCACAGATACGCAGTATTTT
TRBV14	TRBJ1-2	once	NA	CASSQRGAQAAIKGYTF	TGTGCCAGCAGCCAAAGGGGGGCTCAGGCAGCTATTAAAGGCTACACCTTC
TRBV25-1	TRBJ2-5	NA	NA	CASSSPQGGRWTQYF	TGTGCCAGCAGTTCGCCTCAAGGGGGGCGATGGACCCAGTACTTC
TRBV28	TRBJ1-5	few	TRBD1	CASSPTGGAGNQPQHF	TGTGCCAGCAGCCCAACAGGGGGCGCGGGCAATCAGCCCCAGCATTTT
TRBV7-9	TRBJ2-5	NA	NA	CASSLAGQPGTQYF	TGTGCCAGCAGCTTAGCAGGACAACCAGGGACCCAGTACTTC
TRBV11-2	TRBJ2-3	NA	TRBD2	CASRSGTSGFTDTQYF	TGTGCCAGCAGATCCGGGACTAGCGGATTCACAGATACGCAGTATTTT
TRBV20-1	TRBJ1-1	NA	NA	CSALTTEAFF	TGCAGTGCCCTTACCACTGAAGCTTTCTTT
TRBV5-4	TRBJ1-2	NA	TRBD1	CASSMVAGQNYGYTF	TGTGCCAGCAGCATGGTTGCGGGACAGAACTATGGCTACACCTTC
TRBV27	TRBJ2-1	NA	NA	CASSFYETNEQFF	TGTGCCAGCAGTTTCTACGAGACCAATGAGCAGTTCTTC
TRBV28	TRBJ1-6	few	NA	CASKGFYNSPLHF	TGTGCCAGCAAGGGATTCTATAATTCACCCCTCCACTTT
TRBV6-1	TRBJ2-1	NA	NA	CASSQGLYNEQFF	TGTGCCAGCAGTCAGGGACTCTACAATGAGCAGTTCTTC
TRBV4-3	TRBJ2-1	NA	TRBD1	CASSQRWDRGYNEQFF	TGCGCCAGCAGCCAAAGGTGGGACAGGGGATACAATGAGCAGTTCTTC
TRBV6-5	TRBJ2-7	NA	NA	CASSLRARRTAEQYF	TGTGCCAGCAGTCTCAGGGCCCGAAGGACGGCCGAGCAGTACTTC
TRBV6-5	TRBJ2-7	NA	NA	CASSYSPGATYEQYF	TGTGCCAGCAGTTACTCACCGGGGGCGACCTACGAGCAGTACTTC
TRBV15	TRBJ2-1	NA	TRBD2	CATSRDTRTSGDYNEQFF	TGTGCCACCAGCAGAGATACCCGGACTAGCGGGGATTACAATGAGCAGTTCTTC
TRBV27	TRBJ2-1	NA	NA	CASSQPAQGSSEQFF	TGTGCCAGCAGTCAACCCGCACAGGGTTCAAGTGAGCAGTTCTTC
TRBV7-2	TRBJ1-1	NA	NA	CASSSQPSAGTEAFF	TGTGCCAGCAGCTCGCAGCCGTCAGCAGGCACTGAAGCTTTCTTT
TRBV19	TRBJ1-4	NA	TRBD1	CASTTGATNEKLFF	TGCGCCAGTACCACAGGGGCAACTAATGAAAAACTGTTTTTT
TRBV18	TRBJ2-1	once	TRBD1	CASSAGTGYNEQFF	TGTGCCAGCTCGGCGGGGACAGGCTACAATGAGCAGTTCTTC
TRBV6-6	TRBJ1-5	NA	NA	CASSPGGSPNQPQHF	TGTGCCAGCAGTCCGGGGGGCAGCCCCAATCAGCCCCAGCATTTT
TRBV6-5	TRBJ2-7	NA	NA	CASSYSLREQYF	TGTGCCAGCAGTTACAGTCTTCGAGAGCAGTACTTC
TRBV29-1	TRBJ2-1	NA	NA	CSVVAPGEQFF	TGCAGCGTTGTTGCTCCGGGAGAGCAGTTCTTC
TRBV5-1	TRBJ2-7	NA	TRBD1	CASSPLRGGQGSYEQYF	TGCGCCAGCAGCCCACTTAGGGGGGGACAGGGATCCTACGAGCAGTACTTC
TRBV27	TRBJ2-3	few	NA	CASSLNGGTDTQYF	TGTGCCAGCAGTTTAAATGGTGGCACAGATACGCAGTATTTT
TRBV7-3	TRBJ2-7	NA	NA	CASSPGRTYEQYF	TGTGCCAGCAGCCCAGGACGGACCTACGAGCAGTACTTC
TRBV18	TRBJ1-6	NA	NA	CASSPSRRDISPLHF	TGTGCCAGCTCACCATCGCGGAGGGACATTTCTCCCCTCCACTTT
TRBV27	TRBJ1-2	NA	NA	CASSSGGVPGRTF	TGTGCCAGCAGTTCTGGGGGGGTACCGGGACGCACCTTC
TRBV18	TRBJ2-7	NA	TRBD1	CASSLDRGDYEQYF	TGTGCCAGCTCACTGGACAGGGGTGATTACGAGCAGTACTTC